The 6 T cell receptor beta chains reported below all come from one sample, sequenced in a study of blood T cell repertoires in COVID-19. Measured with immunoSEQ multiplex PCR; TCRdb has only the in-frame clones, and not every one. The table has about 350,000 clones, roughly 86% seen once; the top ten hold over 1%. The sequencing input was PBMCs or T cells enriched from blood (not recorded which). The source is a woman aged 25-40 years who had been exposed to COVID-19.

As for this clone: Different DNA sequences within this sample yield the same CDR3. The chain carries TRBV28 and TRBJ1-1, with a weak D call TRBD1 (5 bases). Trimming removed 2 bases from V and 4 bases from J, with 11 bases in between. Per the germline V gene, CDR1 is MDHEN and CDR2 is SYDVKM. The CDR3 runs 14 residues. CDR3 loop: CASSLGGRGTEAFF. CDR3 coding DNA: TGTGCCAGCAGTTTAGGGGGGAGAGGCACTGAAGCTTTCTTT.

The table lists this clone with a count of one. The chain employs TRBV27 and TRBJ1-3, with 11 nucleotides matching TRBD1. The CDR3 spans 15 residues. The trim removed 5 bases at V and 7 bases at J, leaving 7 bases unmatched. Germline V gene data show CDR1 as MNHEY and CDR2 as SMNVEV (reference sequence). The CDR3: CASSPRTGGWNTIYF. The CDR3 bases are TGTGCCAGCAGTCCCAGGACAGGGGGCTGGAACACCATATATTTT.

V usage is TRBV6-2 or TRBV6-3 and J usage is TRBJ2-7; D possibly corresponds to TRBD2 (6 bases). Looked up from germline, CDR1 is MNHEY and CDR2 is SVGEGT. The V gene lost 2 bases and the J gene lost 6 bases, with 14 bases spanning the gap. This CDR3 has 14 amino acids. For the CDR3, the DNA is TGTGCCAGCAGTTACGAGGCGGGGTCGTCCGAGCAGTACTTC. This translates into CASSYEAGSSEQYF.

V and J are TRBV4-2 and TRBJ1-2, with a weak D call TRBD1 (5 bases). This CDR3 is 17 amino acids long. The V gene's germline CDR1 is LGHNA and CDR2 YNFKEQ. The V end was cut by 0 bases, the J end by 1 base, with 15 bases between. This CDR3 is CASSQEPPEGLNYGYTF. CDR3 in DNA: TGTGCCAGCAGCCAAGAACCCCCCGAGGGACTTAACTATGGCTACACCTTC.

The V and J genes are TRBV27 and TRBJ1-5; D not certain. The CDR3 covers 13 residues. Germline CDR1 and CDR2: MNHEY and SMNVEV (reference sequence). V lost 0 bases and J lost 5, with 5 bases in between. The CDR3, as DNA: TGTGCCAGCAGTTTATCGGCCTATCAGCCCCAGCATTTT. The encoded protein is CASSLSAYQPQHF.

V is TRBV7-6 and J is TRBJ1-3; TRBD1 might be the D (6 bases). The CDR3 is 16 residues long. The V end was cut by 5 bases, the J end by 2 bases, with 16 bases between. Per the germline V gene, CDR1 is SGHVS and CDR2 is FNYEAQ. The CDR3 sequence: CASSPTAGQTGNTIYF. The CDR3 DNA is TGTGCCAGCAGCCCCACGGCAGGACAGACTGGAAACACCATATATTTT. Variable domain in full (rest from reference TRBV7-6 and TRBJ1-3): GAGVSQSPRYKVTKRGQDVALRCDPISGHVSLYWYRQALGQGPEFLTYFNYEAQQDKSGLPNDRFSAERPEGSISTLTIQRTEQRDSAMYRCASSPTAGQTGNTIYFGEGSWLTVV.